The 21 T cell receptor beta chains listed next were all sequenced from one sample in a study of T cells after yellow fever vaccination. TCRdb redid the calling of the 5' RACE reads with MiXCR, one entry per CDR3 protein. The sample holds 550,000 or so distinct CDR3 sequences; about 19% are singletons and the top ten take more than 13%. The sample consisted of PBMCs, taken 15 days after the yellow fever booster vaccination. The source is a man aged 25-45 years who received the YFV17D yellow fever vaccine.

This clonotype was detected only a few times. J is TRBJ2-1 and V is TRBV18; D might be TRBD2 (6 bases). Trimming took off 3 bases at V and 15 bases at J, with 18 bases between the two ends. CDR1 is KGHSH, CDR2 LQKENI, per germline. This CDR3 comprises 13 residues. CDR3 DNA: TGTGCCAGCTCACCTCCTTCCGGGGTACTAGCGTTCTTC. Its protein product is CASSPPSGVLAFF. Full variable domain (remainder filled in from reference TRBV18 and TRBJ2-1): NAGVMQNPRHLVRRRGQEARLRCSPMKGHSHVYWYRQLPEEGLKFMVYLQKENIIDESGMPKERFSAEFPKEGPSILRIQQVVRGDSAAYFCASSPPSGVLAFFGPGTRLTVL.

This clonotype was counted ten times or more. This chain connects TRBV7-2 to TRBJ1-6; maybe TRBD1 (5 bases). The CDR3 is made up of 14 amino acids. CDR1 and CDR2 from the germline V gene are SGHTA and FQGNSA. V dropped 0 bases and J dropped 6 bases, with 6 bases sitting between them. CDR3 sequence reads: CASSLATANSPLHF. DNA of the CDR3: TGTGCCAGCAGCTTAGCGACAGCTAATTCACCCCTCCACTTT.

This clonotype was found once. J is TRBJ1-5 and V is TRBV18; no firm D call. This CDR3 region has 14 residues. The germline V gene encodes CDR1 KGHSH and CDR2 LQKENI. With 3 bases removed from V and 3 bases from J, the gap between germline ends came to 9 bases. CDR3 loop: CASSPEATNQPQHF. The CDR3 bases are TGTGCCAGCTCACCCGAGGCGACCAATCAGCCCCAGCATTTT.

The gene calls are TRBV7-2 and TRBJ2-1; D is uncertain. From germline, CDR1 is SGHTA and CDR2 FQGNSA. V dropped 3 bases and J dropped 9 bases, with 9 bases sitting between them. The CDR3 length is 12 residues. As DNA, the CDR3 is TGTGCCAGCAGCTTCCCCGCCCGTGAGCAGTTCTTC. Its protein product is CASSFPAREQFF.

The chain is built from TRBV20-1 and TRBJ2-5, with a weak D call TRBD2 (6 bases). This CDR3 spans 12 amino acids. Germline CDR1 and CDR2: DFQATT and SNEGSKA (reference sequence). V lost 6 bases and J 11 bases, leaving 19 bases between the germline ends. The CDR3 here is CSAPRTTQGQYF. CDR3 nucleotides: TGCAGTGCCCCTCGGACTACCCAGGGACAGTACTTC.

This clonotype appeared a few times. The rearrangement uses TRBV28 and TRBJ2-5, with 9 nucleotides matching TRBD1. V lost 6 bases, J lost 3 bases, and 8 bases stayed unmatched. The CDR3 has 15 amino acids. The germline V gene encodes CDR1 MDHEN and CDR2 SYDVKM. In nucleotides, the CDR3 is TGTGCCAGCAGAACACAGGGGGCAGGGGAAGAGACCCAGTACTTC. Translation gives CASRTQGAGEETQYF. The full variable domain, its missing parts supplied by reference TRBV28 and TRBJ2-5, is DVKVTQSSRYLVKRTGEKVFLECVQDMDHENMFWYRQDPGLGLRLIYFSYDVKMKEKGDIPEGYSVSREKKERFSLILESASTNQTSMYLCASRTQGAGEETQYFGPGTRLLVL.

In its sample, this clonotype was seen a few times. The V and J genes are TRBV7-9 and TRBJ2-1, with D uncertain. The germline V gene encodes CDR1 SEHNR and CDR2 FQNEAQ (reference sequence). Trimming pared 1 base from V and 10 bases from J, leaving 8 bases between. The CDR3 runs to 12 residues. The CDR3 is CASSLVRAEQFF. CDR3 nucleotide sequence: TGTGCCAGCAGCTTAGTGCGAGCGGAGCAGTTCTTC.

The chain joins TRBV18 to TRBJ2-7, with 8 nucleotides matching TRBD2. The CDR3 consists of 15 residues. Germline values: CDR1 KGHSH, CDR2 LQKENI. V lost 3 bases, J lost 2 bases, and 6 bases stayed unmatched. The CDR3 protein is CASSPVLAETYEQYF. For the CDR3, the DNA is TGTGCCAGCTCACCTGTACTAGCGGAAACCTACGAGCAGTACTTC.

This chain uses TRBV20-1 with TRBJ2-3; 8 positions match TRBD2. Germline trimming cut 2 bases from V and 4 bases from J; bases unmatched to any gene: 8. The germline V gene encodes CDR1 DFQATT and CDR2 SNEGSKA (reference sequence). The CDR3 loop spans 15 amino acids. CDR3 coding DNA: TGCAGTGCTAGATCCGGGGGGGAGGGTTCAGATACGCAGTATTTT. Translating gives CSARSGGEGSDTQYF.

This clonotype was counted between two and nine times. The CDR3 DNA follows: TGTGCCAGCAGACTAGCGGCAAGCTCCTACAATGAGCAGTTCTTC. Translating it yields CASRLAASSYNEQFF. The rearrangement uses TRBV28 and TRBJ2-1; TRBD2 matches 8 bases. The V gene end was trimmed by 6 bases and the J gene end by 0 bases; junction bases not matched to a gene: 4. The CDR3 is 15 amino acids. Germline CDR1 and CDR2: MDHEN and SYDVKM. Full variable domain (missing parts from reference TRBV28 and TRBJ2-1): DVKVTQSSRYLVKRTGEKVFLECVQDMDHENMFWYRQDPGLGLRLIYFSYDVKMKEKGDIPEGYSVSREKKERFSLILESASTNQTSMYLCASRLAASSYNEQFFGPGTRLTVL.

The chain couples TRBV27 to TRBJ2-7, with 7 bases that match TRBD1. V dropped 8 bases and J dropped 1; count of bases not matched to a gene: 11. The CDR3 totals 15 residues. Germline V gene data show CDR1 as MNHEY and CDR2 as SMNVEV (reference sequence). The CDR3 DNA is TGTGCCAGCGGTAGACCCCGGGACAGATCCTACGAGCAGTACTTC. The encoded protein is CASGRPRDRSYEQYF.

This chain connects TRBV7-2 to TRBJ1-6; 7 bases line up with TRBD1. Per germline, CDR1 SGHTA and CDR2 FQGNSA. Trimming removed 5 bases from V and 8 bases from J; junction bases left unmatched: 9. The CDR3 runs to 15 residues. The CDR3 is CASSPRQGWDSPLHF. The DNA for the CDR3 is TGTGCCAGCAGCCCTCGACAGGGCTGGGATTCACCCCTCCACTTT. The full variable domain, in which reference TRBV7-2 and TRBJ1-6 provide the parts outside the CDR3, is GAGVSQSPSNKVTEKGKDVELRCDPISGHTALYWYRQSLGQGLEFLIYFQGNSAPDKSGLPSDRFSAERTGGSVSTLTIQRTQQEDSAVYLCASSPRQGWDSPLHFGNGTRLTVT.

The CDR3: CSARETDRAFGTDTQYF. The CDR3 DNA reads as TGCAGTGCTAGAGAGACGGACAGGGCGTTTGGGACAGATACGCAGTATTTT. V and J are TRBV20-1 and TRBJ2-3; TRBD1 agrees at 8 bases. This CDR3 is 17 amino acids long. V shed 0 bases and J 3 bases; nucleotides not matched to a gene: 11. Germline V gene lookup returns CDR1 DFQATT and CDR2 SNEGSKA (reference sequence).

The sample holds a few counts of this clonotype. This chain uses TRBV5-1 with TRBJ1-2; D might be TRBD1 (5 bases). This CDR3 has 17 amino acids. CDR1 and CDR2 (germline): SGHRS, YFSETQ. Trimming left V 5 bases short and J 0 bases short, with 20 bases between. The CDR3 bases are TGCGCCAGCAGTCGTGAAGCAGGGACCGCCACTAACTATGGCTACACCTTC. Translated: CASSREAGTATNYGYTF.

The chain is built from TRBV20-1 and TRBJ1-1; D not certain. The CDR3 has 16 residues. Germline V gives CDR1 DFQATT, CDR2 SNEGSKA (reference sequence). Between the trimmed V and J ends, which lost 1 base and 0 bases, there was a span of 15 bases. The CDR3 nucleotides are TGCAGTGCTAGAGTGGCCCCGTGGAAACTGAACACTGAAGCTTTCTTT. Translating gives CSARVAPWKLNTEAFF.

The rearrangement uses TRBV20-1 and TRBJ1-2; tentative D call: TRBD1 (6 bases). V was cut by 6 bases and J by 7 bases, with 18 bases left in between. The CDR3 spans 13 residues. From germline, CDR1 is DFQATT and CDR2 SNEGSKA (reference sequence). CDR3 sequence (DNA): TGCAGTGCCACGGGGGCCCTCCTCGTTGGCTACACCTTC. As protein: CSATGALLVGYTF.

The chain links TRBV4-3 to TRBJ2-3, with TRBD2 matching 7 bases. The CDR3 is 16 amino acids. V dropped 0 bases and J dropped 2; count of bases not matched to a gene: 5. Germline values: CDR1 LGHNA, CDR2 YSLEER. CDR3 loop: CASSQDLQRDTDTQYF. CDR3 nucleotide sequence: TGCGCCAGCAGCCAAGATCTCCAGCGGGACACAGATACGCAGTATTTT.

This sequence joins TRBV15 and TRBJ2-3; D uncertain. The V gene lost 0 bases and the J gene lost 0 bases, with 10 bases spanning the gap. CDR3 length equals 16 residues. Germline V gives CDR1 LNHNV, CDR2 YYDKDF (reference sequence). Here the CDR3 reads CATSRDNPSSTDTQYF. CDR3 bases: TGTGCCACCAGCAGAGATAACCCGTCTAGCACAGATACGCAGTATTTT.

The sample holds many counts of this clonotype. This rearrangement joins TRBV20-1 to TRBJ2-1, with 13 bases matching TRBD2. Looked up from germline, CDR1 is DFQATT and CDR2 is SNEGSKA (reference sequence). The CDR3 runs 18 residues. V shed 6 bases, J shed 0 bases, and the junction held 11 bases outside the gene matches. The CDR3 loop is CSAKRTSGSPSSYNEQFF. The CDR3 DNA reads as TGCAGTGCCAAAAGGACTAGCGGGAGTCCTAGCTCCTACAATGAGCAGTTCTTC.

This sequence joins TRBV18 and TRBJ2-7; TRBD2 is a possible D gene (6 bases). V shed 2 bases and J shed 4 bases, with 12 bases lying between them. Germline values: CDR1 KGHSH, CDR2 LQKENI. CDR3 length: 14 amino acids. CDR3 in DNA: TGTGCCAGCTCACCAGGACTAAGGGTATACGAGCAGTACTTC. The encoded protein is CASSPGLRVYEQYF. Together with reference TRBV18 and TRBJ2-7, the CDR3 gives the full variable domain: NAGVMQNPRHLVRRRGQEARLRCSPMKGHSHVYWYRQLPEEGLKFMVYLQKENIIDESGMPKERFSAEFPKEGPSILRIQQVVRGDSAAYFCASSPGLRVYEQYFGPGTRLTVT.

The chain carries TRBV12-3 or TRBV12-4 and TRBJ1-2, with D unclear. The CDR3 extends over 13 amino acids. The V and J ends lost 0 bases and 8 bases respectively, with 10 bases between them. The DNA for the CDR3 is TGTGCCAGCAGTTTAGCCTATATTGGAGGCTACACCTTC. Its protein product is CASSLAYIGGYTF.